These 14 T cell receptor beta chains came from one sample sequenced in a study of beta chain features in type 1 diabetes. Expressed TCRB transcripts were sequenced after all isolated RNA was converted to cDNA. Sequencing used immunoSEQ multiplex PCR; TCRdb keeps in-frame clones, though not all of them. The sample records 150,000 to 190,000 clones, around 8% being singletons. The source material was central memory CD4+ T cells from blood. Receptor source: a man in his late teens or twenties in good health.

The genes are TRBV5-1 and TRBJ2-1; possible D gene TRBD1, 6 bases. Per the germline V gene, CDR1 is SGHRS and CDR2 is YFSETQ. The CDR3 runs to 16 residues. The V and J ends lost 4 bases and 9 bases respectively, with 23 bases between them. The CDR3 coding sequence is TGCGCCAGCAGCCCCCCAGGGGTCGATAGTTATGGTGAGCAGTTCTTC. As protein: CASSPPGVDSYGEQFF.

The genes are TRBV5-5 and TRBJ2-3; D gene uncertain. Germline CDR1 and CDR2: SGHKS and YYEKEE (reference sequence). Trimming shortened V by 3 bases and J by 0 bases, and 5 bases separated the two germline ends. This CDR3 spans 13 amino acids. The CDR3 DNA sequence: TGTGCCAGCAGCTCGCTAAGCACAGATACGCAGTATTTT. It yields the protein CASSSLSTDTQYF. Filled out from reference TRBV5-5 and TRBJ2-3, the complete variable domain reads DAGVTQSPTHLIKTRGQQVTLRCSPISGHKSVSWYQQVLGQGPQFIFQYYEKEERGRGNFPDRFSARQFPNYSSELNVNALLLGDSALYLCASSSLSTDTQYFGPGTRLTVL.

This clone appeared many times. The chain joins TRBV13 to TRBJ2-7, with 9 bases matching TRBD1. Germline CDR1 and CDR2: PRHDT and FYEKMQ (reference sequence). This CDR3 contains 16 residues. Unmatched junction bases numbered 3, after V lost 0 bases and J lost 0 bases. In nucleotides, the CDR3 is TGTGCCAGCAGCTTAGGGGACAGGGGCTACTCCTACGAGCAGTACTTC. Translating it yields CASSLGDRGYSYEQYF.

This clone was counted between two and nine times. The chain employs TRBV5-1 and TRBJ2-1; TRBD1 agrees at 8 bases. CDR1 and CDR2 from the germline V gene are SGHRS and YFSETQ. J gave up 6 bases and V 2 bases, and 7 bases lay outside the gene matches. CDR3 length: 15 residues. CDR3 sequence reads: CASSLAETGGNEQFF. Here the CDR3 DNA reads TGCGCCAGCAGCTTAGCCGAAACAGGGGGCAATGAGCAGTTCTTC.

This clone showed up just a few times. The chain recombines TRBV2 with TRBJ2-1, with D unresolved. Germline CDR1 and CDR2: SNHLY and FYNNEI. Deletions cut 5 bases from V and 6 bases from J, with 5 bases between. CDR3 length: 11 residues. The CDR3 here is CASSPVNEQFF. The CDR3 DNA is TGTGCCAGCAGTCCGGTCAATGAGCAGTTCTTC.

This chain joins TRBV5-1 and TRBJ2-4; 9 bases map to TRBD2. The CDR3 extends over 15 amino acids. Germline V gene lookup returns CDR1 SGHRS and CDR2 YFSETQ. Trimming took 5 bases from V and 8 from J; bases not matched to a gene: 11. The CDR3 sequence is CASSRDKRGVDIQYF. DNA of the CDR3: TGCGCCAGCAGTCGAGACAAGCGGGGGGTGGACATTCAGTACTTC.

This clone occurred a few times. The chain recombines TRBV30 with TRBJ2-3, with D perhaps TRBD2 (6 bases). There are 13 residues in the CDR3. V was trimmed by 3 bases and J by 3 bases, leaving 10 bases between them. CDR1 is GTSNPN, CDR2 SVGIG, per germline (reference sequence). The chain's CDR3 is CAWREEGTDTQYF. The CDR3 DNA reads TGTGCCTGGAGGGAGGAGGGGACAGATACGCAGTATTTT.

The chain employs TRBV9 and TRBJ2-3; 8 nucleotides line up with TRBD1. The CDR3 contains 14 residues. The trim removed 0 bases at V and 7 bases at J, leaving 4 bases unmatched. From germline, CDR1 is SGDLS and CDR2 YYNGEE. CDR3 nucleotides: TGTGCCAGCAGCGTAGGACAGGGGCTAAATACGCAGTATTTT. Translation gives CASSVGQGLNTQYF.

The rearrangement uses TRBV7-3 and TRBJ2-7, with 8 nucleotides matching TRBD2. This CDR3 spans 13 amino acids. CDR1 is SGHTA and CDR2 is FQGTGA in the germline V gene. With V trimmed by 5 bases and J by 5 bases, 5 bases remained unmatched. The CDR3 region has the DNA TGTGCCAGCAGCAGCACGGGAGGGAACGAGCAGTACTTC. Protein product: CASSSTGGNEQYF.

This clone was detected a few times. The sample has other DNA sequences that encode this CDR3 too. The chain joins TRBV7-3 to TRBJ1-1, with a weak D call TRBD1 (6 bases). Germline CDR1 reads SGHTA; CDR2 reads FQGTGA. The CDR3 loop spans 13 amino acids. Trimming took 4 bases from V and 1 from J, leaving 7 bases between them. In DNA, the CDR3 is TGTGCCAGCAGCTCGGACAGGAACACTGAAGCTTTCTTT. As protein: CASSSDRNTEAFF.

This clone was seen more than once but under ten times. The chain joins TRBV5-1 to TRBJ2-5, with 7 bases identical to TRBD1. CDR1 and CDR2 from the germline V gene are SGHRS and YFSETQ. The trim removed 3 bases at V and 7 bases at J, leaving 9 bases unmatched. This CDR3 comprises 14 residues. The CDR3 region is CASSSLGQAGTQYF. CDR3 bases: TGCGCCAGCAGCTCCCTCGGACAGGCGGGGACCCAGTACTTC. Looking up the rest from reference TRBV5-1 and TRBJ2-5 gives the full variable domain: KAGVTQTPRYLIKTRGQQVTLSCSPISGHRSVSWYQQTPGQGLQFLFEYFSETQRNKGNFPGRFSGRQFSNSRSEMNVSTLELGDSALYLCASSSLGQAGTQYFGPGTRLLVL.

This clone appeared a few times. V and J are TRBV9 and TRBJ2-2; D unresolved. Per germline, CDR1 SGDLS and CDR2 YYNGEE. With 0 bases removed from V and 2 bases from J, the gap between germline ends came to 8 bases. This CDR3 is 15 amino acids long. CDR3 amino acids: CASSVEPGNTGELFF. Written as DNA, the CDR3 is TGTGCCAGCAGCGTAGAACCAGGCAACACCGGGGAGCTGTTTTTT.

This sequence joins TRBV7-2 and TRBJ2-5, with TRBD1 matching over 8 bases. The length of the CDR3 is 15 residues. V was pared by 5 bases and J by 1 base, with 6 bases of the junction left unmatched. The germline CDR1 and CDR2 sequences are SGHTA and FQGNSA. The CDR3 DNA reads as TGTGCCAGCAGCCCCTACGGGACAGGCCAAGAGACCCAGTACTTC. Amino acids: CASSPYGTGQETQYF.

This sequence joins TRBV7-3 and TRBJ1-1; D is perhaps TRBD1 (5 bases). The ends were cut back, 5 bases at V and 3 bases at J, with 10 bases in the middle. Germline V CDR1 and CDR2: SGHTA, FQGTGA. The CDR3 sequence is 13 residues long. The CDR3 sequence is CASSPTRDTEAFF. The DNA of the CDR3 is TGTGCCAGCAGCCCTACCAGGGACACTGAAGCTTTCTTT.